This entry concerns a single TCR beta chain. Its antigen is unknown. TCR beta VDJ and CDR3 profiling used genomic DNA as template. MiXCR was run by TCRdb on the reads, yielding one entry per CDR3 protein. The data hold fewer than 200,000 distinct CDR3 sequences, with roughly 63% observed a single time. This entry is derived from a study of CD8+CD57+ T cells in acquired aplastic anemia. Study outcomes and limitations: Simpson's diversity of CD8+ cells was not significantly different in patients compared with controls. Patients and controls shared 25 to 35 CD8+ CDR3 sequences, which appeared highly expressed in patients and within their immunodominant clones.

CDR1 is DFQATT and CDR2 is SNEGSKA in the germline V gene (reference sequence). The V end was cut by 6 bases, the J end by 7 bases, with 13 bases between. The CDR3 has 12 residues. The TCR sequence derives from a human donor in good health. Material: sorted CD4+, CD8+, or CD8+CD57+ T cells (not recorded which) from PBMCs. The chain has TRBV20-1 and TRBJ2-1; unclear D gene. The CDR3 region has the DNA TGCAGTGCCTTCCGCACTTATAATGAGCAGTTCTTC. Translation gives CSAFRTYNEQFF.